This is a list of T cell receptor beta chains from one sample in a study of lymphopenia after photon versus proton radiotherapy. Data came from immunoSEQ multiplex PCR; TCRdb stores just in-frame clones and leaves some out. This table has about 30,000 clones, approximately 95% appearing once. This sample comprised peripheral blood, obtained from a patient treated with photon-based radiotherapy. The origin of the receptors is a woman aged 45-60 years with cholangiocarcinoma. Both conserved end residues are part of each CDR3. The D gene is left open where the match is weak.

v_call: TRBV11-2; d_call: NA; cdr3_length: 16; j_call: TRBJ2-1; cdr3_nt: TGTGCCAGCAGCGTTCTACGGACGGGCTCCTACAATGAGCAGTTCTTC; cdr3_aa: CASSVLRTGSYNEQFF
v_call: TRBV4-1; d_call: TRBD1; cdr3_length: 15; j_call: TRBJ2-1; cdr3_nt: TGCGCCAGCAGCCGGGGACAGGAGGGAGGCAATGAGCAGTTCTTC; cdr3_aa: CASSRGQEGGNEQFF
v_call: TRBV25-1; d_call: NA; cdr3_length: 15; j_call: TRBJ2-3; cdr3_nt: TGTGCCAGCAGTGAATATACAGGTAGCACAGATACGCAGTATTTT; cdr3_aa: CASSEYTGSTDTQYF
v_call: TRBV27; d_call: TRBD2; cdr3_length: 14; j_call: TRBJ2-7; cdr3_nt: TGTGCCAGCAGTTTAAAGGCGGCGGGGGGTATGCAGTACTTC; cdr3_aa: CASSLKAAGGMQYF
v_call: TRBV7-2; d_call: NA; cdr3_length: 13; j_call: TRBJ2-1; cdr3_nt: TGTGCCAGCAGCCCCTCTAGTACACATGAGCAGTTCTTC; cdr3_aa: CASSPSSTHEQFF
v_call: TRBV29-1; d_call: NA; cdr3_length: 13; j_call: TRBJ1-4; cdr3_nt: TGCAGCGTCCCAGGGGTTTCTAATGAAAAACTGTTTTTT; cdr3_aa: CSVPGVSNEKLFF
v_call: TRBV7-2; d_call: NA; cdr3_length: 15; j_call: TRBJ1-1; cdr3_nt: TGTGCCAGCAGCACCGGGACGTATATGAACACTGAAGCTTTCTTT; cdr3_aa: CASSTGTYMNTEAFF
v_call: TRBV6-5; d_call: NA; cdr3_length: 16; j_call: TRBJ1-2; cdr3_nt: TGTGCCAGCAGTTACTCTAAAGGGCCCCCCCACTATGGCTACACCTTC; cdr3_aa: CASSYSKGPPHYGYTF
v_call: TRBV27; d_call: NA; cdr3_length: 15; j_call: TRBJ1-1; cdr3_nt: TGTGCCAGCAGTGAGCATCAAAGAATGAACACTGAAGCTTTCTTT; cdr3_aa: CASSEHQRMNTEAFF
v_call: TRBV15; d_call: TRBD2; cdr3_length: 19; j_call: TRBJ2-1; cdr3_nt: TGTGCCACCAGCCCCTCCACCGGGACTAGCGGGGGCCCCTACAATGAGCAGTTCTTC; cdr3_aa: CATSPSTGTSGGPYNEQFF
v_call: TRBV9; d_call: NA; cdr3_length: 15; j_call: TRBJ1-2; cdr3_nt: TGTGCCAGCACCTCCCGGGGATCCGATGTCTATGGCTACACCTTC; cdr3_aa: CASTSRGSDVYGYTF
v_call: TRBV19; d_call: TRBD1; cdr3_length: 16; j_call: TRBJ1-2; cdr3_nt: TGTGCCAGTACTCGACAGGGGGGTTTTCGCGACTATGGCTACACCTTC; cdr3_aa: CASTRQGGFRDYGYTF
v_call: TRBV9; d_call: NA; cdr3_length: 14; j_call: TRBJ2-6; cdr3_nt: TGTGCCAGCAGCGTGGATCCGGGGTCCAACGTCCTGACTTTC; cdr3_aa: CASSVDPGSNVLTF
v_call: TRBV9; d_call: NA; cdr3_length: 12; j_call: TRBJ1-2; cdr3_nt: TGTGCCAGCAGCGTAGGAGGGGTTGGCTACACCTTC; cdr3_aa: CASSVGGVGYTF
v_call: TRBV7-6; d_call: TRBD1; cdr3_length: 13; j_call: TRBJ1-1; cdr3_nt: TGTGCCAGCAGCCATCGACAGGGAACTGAAGCTTTCTTT; cdr3_aa: CASSHRQGTEAFF
v_call: TRBV21-1; d_call: NA; cdr3_length: 14; j_call: TRBJ1-5; cdr3_nt: TGTGCCAGCAGCCAACGGACAGGTAATCAGCCCCAGCATTTT; cdr3_aa: CASSQRTGNQPQHF
v_call: TRBV2; d_call: NA; cdr3_length: 16; j_call: TRBJ1-1; cdr3_nt: TGTGCCAGCAGGAGAGACAGTTTCGCGATGAACACTGAAGCTTTCTTT; cdr3_aa: CASRRDSFAMNTEAFF
v_call: TRBV5-1; d_call: NA; cdr3_length: 14; j_call: TRBJ1-1; cdr3_nt: TGCGCCAGCAGCTTTGAGTCGGGGTACACTGAAGCTTTCTTT; cdr3_aa: CASSFESGYTEAFF
v_call: TRBV5-1; d_call: NA; cdr3_length: 16; j_call: TRBJ2-3; cdr3_nt: TGCGCCAGCAGCCTTCCGGAGGGCCGGAGGACAGATACGCAGTATTTT; cdr3_aa: CASSLPEGRRTDTQYF
v_call: TRBV6-1; d_call: TRBD1; cdr3_length: 15; j_call: TRBJ1-2; cdr3_nt: TGTGCCAGCAGTGACTTCCCCGGGACAGGGAGCGGCTACACCTTC; cdr3_aa: CASSDFPGTGSGYTF
v_call: TRBV7-9; d_call: NA; cdr3_length: 18; j_call: TRBJ2-6; cdr3_nt: TGTGCCAGCAGCTTAAGGATGGTCCGCTTCTCTGGGGCCAACGTCCTGACTTTC; cdr3_aa: CASSLRMVRFSGANVLTF